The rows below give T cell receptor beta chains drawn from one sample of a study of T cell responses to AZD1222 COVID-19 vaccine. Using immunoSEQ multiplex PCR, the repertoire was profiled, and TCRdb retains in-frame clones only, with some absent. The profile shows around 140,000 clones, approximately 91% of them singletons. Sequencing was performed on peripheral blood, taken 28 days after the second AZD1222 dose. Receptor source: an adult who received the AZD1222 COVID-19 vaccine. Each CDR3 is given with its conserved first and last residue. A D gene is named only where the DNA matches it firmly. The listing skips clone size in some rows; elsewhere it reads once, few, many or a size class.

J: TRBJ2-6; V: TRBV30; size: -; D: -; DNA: TGTGCCTGGAGTGTAGCTCAGTTGAGCAACTCTGGGGCCAACGTCCTGACTTTC; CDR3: CAWSVAQLSNSGANVLTF
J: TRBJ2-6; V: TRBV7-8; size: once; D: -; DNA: TGTGCCAGCAGCGGAAGGGCCCAAACAGCCGGGGCCAACGTCCTGACTTTC; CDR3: CASSGRAQTAGANVLTF
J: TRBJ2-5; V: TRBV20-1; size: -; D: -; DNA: TGCAGTGCTAGTACTGGGGAGACCCAGTACTTC; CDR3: CSASTGETQYF
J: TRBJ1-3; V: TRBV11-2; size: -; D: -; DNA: TGTGCCAGCAGCTTTTATCCAGATACTTCTGGAAACACCATATATTTT; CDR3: CASSFYPDTSGNTIYF
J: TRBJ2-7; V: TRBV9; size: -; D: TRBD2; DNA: TGTGCCAGCAGCGCAGGACTAGCGGGTGACTACGAGCAGTACTTC; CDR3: CASSAGLAGDYEQYF
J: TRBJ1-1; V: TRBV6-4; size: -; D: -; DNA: TGTGCCAGCAGTGACCCGGGACGGCCCGAAAACACTGAAGCTTTCTTT; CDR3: CASSDPGRPENTEAFF
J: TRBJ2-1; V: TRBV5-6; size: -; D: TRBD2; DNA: TGTGCCAGCAGCTCCGGAAGGACTAGGTACAATGAGCAGTTCTTC; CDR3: CASSSGRTRYNEQFF
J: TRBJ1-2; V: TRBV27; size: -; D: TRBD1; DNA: TGTGCCAGCAGTTTATTTCACAGGGGTAGCCCCCGGACTAACTATGGCTACACCTTC; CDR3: CASSLFHRGSPRTNYGYTF
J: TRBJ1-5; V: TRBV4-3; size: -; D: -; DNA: TGCGCCAGCAGCCAAGAGGGACGCAATCAGCCCCAGCATTTT; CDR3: CASSQEGRNQPQHF
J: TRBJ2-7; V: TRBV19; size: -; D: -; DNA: TGTGCCAGTAGTTGGGACGGGTCCTACGAGCAGTACTTC; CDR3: CASSWDGSYEQYF
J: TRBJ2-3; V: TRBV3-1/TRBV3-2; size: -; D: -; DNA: TGTGCCAGCAGCCACGGTGTCGGGGGGCGGGGTACGCAGTATTTT; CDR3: CASSHGVGGRGTQYF
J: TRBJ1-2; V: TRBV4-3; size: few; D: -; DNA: TGCGCCAGCAGCCAAGTTCTGTTCTATGGCTACACCTTC; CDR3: CASSQVLFYGYTF
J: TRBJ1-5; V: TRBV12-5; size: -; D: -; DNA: TGTGCTAGTGTTTTAGGGGACCGATATAGCAATCAGCCCCAGCATTTT; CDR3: CASVLGDRYSNQPQHF